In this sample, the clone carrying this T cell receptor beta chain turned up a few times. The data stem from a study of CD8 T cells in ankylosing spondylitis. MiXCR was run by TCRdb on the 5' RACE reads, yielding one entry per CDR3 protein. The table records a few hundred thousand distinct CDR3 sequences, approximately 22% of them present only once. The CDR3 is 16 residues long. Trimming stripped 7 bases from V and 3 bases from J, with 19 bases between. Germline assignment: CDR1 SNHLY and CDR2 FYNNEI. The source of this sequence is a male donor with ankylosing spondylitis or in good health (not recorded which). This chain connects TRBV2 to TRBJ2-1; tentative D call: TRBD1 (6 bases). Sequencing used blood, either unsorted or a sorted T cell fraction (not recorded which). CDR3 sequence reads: CASMGTTERGYNEQFF. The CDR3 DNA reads TGTGCCAGCATGGGGACAACTGAAAGGGGCTACAATGAGCAGTTCTTC. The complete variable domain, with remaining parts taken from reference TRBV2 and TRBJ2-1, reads EPEVTQTPSHQVTQMGQEVILRCVPISNHLYFYWYRQILGQKVEFLVSFYNNEISEKSEIFDDQFSVERPDGSNFTLKIRSTKLEDSAMYFCASMGTTERGYNEQFFGPGTRLTVL.